There are many counts of the clone carrying this TCR beta chain. Preparation of the TCRbeta library involved a method that used unique molecular identifiers. TCRdb passed the PCR reads through MiXCR, listing each CDR3 protein once. The sample shows fewer than 130,000 distinct CDR3 sequences, around 10% of them seen only once. Per germline, CDR1 DFQATT and CDR2 SNEGSKA (reference sequence). This CDR3 is built from 14 residues. V lost 5 bases, J lost 6 bases, and 8 bases stayed unmatched. The entry originates in a study of T-cell reconstitution after alpha-beta-depleted transplantation in children. Sequences were derived from PBMCs from the stem cell graft donor, sampled from the stem cell graft. This sequence was found in a human donor who donated a stem cell graft to a child with acute lymphoblastic leukemia. The V and J genes are TRBV20-1 and TRBJ2-7; 12 positions match TRBD2. The CDR3 loop is CSARTLAGGSEQYF. The CDR3 nucleotides are TGCAGTGCTCGTACACTAGCGGGAGGAAGCGAGCAGTACTTC.